These 8 T cell receptor beta chains were all obtained from the same sample, sequenced in a study of control samples from healthy donors and cancer patients (dated by TCRdb to the early 2020s). The receptor library was made with the immunoSEQ multiplex PCR assay. TCRdb re-hosts the immuneACCESS table, in-frame sequences only. Its copies lack some clones; in the studies checked, an unresolved V gene accounts for under half of them, and the cause for the rest is not known. This sample holds 100,000 to 150,000 clones; more than 75% were observed only once. Jointly, the top ten make up 1.5% to 2% of the sample. The specimen was blood. These receptors were obtained from a young man in good health.

This chain uses TRBV3-1 (or the pseudogene TRBV3-2) with TRBJ2-5, with 8 positions matching TRBD2. The length of the CDR3 is 13 residues. The ends lost 4 bases at V and 11 bases at J; junction bases unmatched: 9. Germline V gene lookup returns CDR1 LGHDT and CDR2 YNNKEL (reference sequence). The chain's CDR3 is CASSPATSENQYF. DNA for the CDR3: TGTGCCAGCAGCCCGGCGACTAGCGAAAATCAGTACTTC.

The chain combines TRBV21-1 with TRBJ1-2; the table's D call, TRBD1, has no DNA check behind it. TRBV21-1 is a pseudogene. CDR3 length: 13 amino acids. CDR3: CASSVDSGTVRTF. The CDR3 DNA follows: TGTGCCAGCAGCGTTGATTCCGGGACAGTAAGGACCTTC.

The chain is built from TRBV27 and TRBJ2-3; D tentatively fits TRBD1 or TRBD2 (5 bases each). Germline loops: CDR1 MNHEY, CDR2 SMNVEV (reference sequence). The germline V and J ends were trimmed by 5 bases and 6 bases, with 21 bases remaining between them. This CDR3 has 16 amino acids. The CDR3 loop reads CASSRGRLLSRDTQYF. Here the CDR3 DNA reads TGTGCCAGCAGTAGGGGACGTCTTTTGAGCAGGGATACGCAGTATTTT.

The chain is built from TRBV30 and TRBJ1-2, with D perhaps TRBD1 (6 bases). The CDR3 extends over 15 amino acids. Germline V gives CDR1 GTSNPN, CDR2 SVGIG (reference sequence). Trimming cost V 5 bases and J 4 bases, with 20 bases left between them. The CDR3 loop reads CAWHDRDTQIYGYTF. The CDR3 DNA reads TGTGCCTGGCACGACCGGGACACCCAAATCTATGGCTACACCTTC.

The chain uses TRBV11-2 and TRBJ1-5; D is uncertain. CDR1 is SGHAT, CDR2 FQNNGV, per germline. The CDR3 runs 17 residues. V shed 4 bases and J shed 1 base, with 17 bases lying between them. The CDR3 DNA sequence: TGTGCCAGCAGCTCCCTTTCTCGGCAGAAAAGCAATCAGCCCCAGCATTTT. As protein: CASSSLSRQKSNQPQHF.

V gene TRBV4-1 combines with J gene TRBJ1-2; TRBD1 agrees at 9 bases. CDR3 length: 16 amino acids. Germline lookup yields CDR1 MGHRA and CDR2 YSYEKL. Germline trimming cut 4 bases from V and 4 bases from J; bases unmatched to any gene: 10. CDR3 amino acids: CASSLESDRGSYGYTF. The CDR3 region has the DNA TGCGCCAGCAGCCTGGAGTCGGACAGGGGTAGCTATGGCTACACCTTC.

The V call is TRBV11-2, the J call TRBJ2-5, with D perhaps matching TRBD1 (6 bases). The CDR3 is 13 residues long. Germline CDR1 reads SGHAT; CDR2 reads FQNNGV. Trimming pared 4 bases from V and 7 bases from J, leaving 13 bases between. CDR3 in DNA: TGTGCCAGCAGCTCCCTGGGGGCATGGACCCAGTACTTC. It encodes CASSSLGAWTQYF.

This clone was detected a few times. The rearrangement uses TRBV12-3 or TRBV12-4 and TRBJ1-4; D is uncertain. This CDR3 is built from 12 residues. Trimming pared 5 bases from V and 10 bases from J, leaving 11 bases between. In DNA, the CDR3 is TGTGCCAGCAGTACCGGCAGGATAAAACTGTTTTTT. Its translation: CASSTGRIKLFF.